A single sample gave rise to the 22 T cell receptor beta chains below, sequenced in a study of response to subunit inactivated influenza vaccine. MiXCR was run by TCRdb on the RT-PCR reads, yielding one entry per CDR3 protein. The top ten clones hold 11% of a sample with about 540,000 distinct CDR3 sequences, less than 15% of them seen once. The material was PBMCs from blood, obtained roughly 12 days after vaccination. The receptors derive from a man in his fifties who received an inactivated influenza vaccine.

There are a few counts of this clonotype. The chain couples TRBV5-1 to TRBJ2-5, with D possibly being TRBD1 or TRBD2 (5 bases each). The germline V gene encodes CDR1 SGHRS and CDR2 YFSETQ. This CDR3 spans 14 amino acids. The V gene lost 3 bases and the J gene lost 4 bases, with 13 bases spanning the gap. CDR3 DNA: TGCGCCAGCAGCTGGCAGGGTGGGGGAGAGACCCAGTACTTC. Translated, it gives CASSWQGGGETQYF.

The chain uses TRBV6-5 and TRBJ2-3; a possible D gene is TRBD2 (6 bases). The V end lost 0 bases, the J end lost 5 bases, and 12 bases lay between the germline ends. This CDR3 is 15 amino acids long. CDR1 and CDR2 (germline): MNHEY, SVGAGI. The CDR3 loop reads CASSYSGGLLDTQYF. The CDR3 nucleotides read TGTGCCAGCAGTTACTCTGGGGGGTTGCTAGATACGCAGTATTTT.

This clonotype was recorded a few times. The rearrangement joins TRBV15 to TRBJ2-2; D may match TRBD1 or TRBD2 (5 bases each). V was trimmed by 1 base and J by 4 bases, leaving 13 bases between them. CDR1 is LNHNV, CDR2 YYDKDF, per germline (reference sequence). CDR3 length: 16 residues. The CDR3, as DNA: TGTGCCACCAGCAGAGGAATGGGGGTTAGCACCGGGGAGCTGTTTTTT. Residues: CATSRGMGVSTGELFF.

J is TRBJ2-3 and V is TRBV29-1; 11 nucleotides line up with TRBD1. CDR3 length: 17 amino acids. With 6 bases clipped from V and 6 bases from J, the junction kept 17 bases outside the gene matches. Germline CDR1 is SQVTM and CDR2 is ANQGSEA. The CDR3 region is CSVPDRGQPETADTQYF. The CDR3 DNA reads TGCAGCGTACCGGACAGGGGGCAGCCGGAAACAGCGGATACGCAGTATTTT.

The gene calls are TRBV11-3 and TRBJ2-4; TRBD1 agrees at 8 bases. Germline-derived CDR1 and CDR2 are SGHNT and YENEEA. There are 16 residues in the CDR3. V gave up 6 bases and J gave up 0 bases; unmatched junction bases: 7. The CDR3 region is CASSPGTGLAKNIQYF. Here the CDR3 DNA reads TGTGCCAGCAGTCCCGGGACAGGTCTAGCCAAAAACATTCAGTACTTC.

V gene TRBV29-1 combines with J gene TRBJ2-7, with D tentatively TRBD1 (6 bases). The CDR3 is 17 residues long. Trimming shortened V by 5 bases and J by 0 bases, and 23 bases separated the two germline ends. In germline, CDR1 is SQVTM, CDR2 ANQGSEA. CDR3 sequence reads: CSVFGGVTGLSSYEQYF. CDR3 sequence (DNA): TGCAGCGTTTTTGGGGGCGTAACGGGATTAAGCTCCTACGAGCAGTACTTC.

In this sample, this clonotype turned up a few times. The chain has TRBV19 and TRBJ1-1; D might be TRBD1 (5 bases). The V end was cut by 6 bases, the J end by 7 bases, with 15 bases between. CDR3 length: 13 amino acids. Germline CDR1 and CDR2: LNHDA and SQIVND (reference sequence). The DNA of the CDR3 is TGTGCCAGTAGCTACAGGTTAAATGATGAAGCTTTCTTT. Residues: CASSYRLNDEAFF.

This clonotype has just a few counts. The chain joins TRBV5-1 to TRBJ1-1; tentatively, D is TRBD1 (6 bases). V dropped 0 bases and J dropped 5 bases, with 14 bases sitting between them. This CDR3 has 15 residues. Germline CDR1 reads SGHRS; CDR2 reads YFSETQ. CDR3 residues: CASSLAVGGLTEAFF. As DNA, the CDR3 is TGCGCCAGCAGCTTGGCCGTAGGGGGGCTAACTGAAGCTTTCTTT.

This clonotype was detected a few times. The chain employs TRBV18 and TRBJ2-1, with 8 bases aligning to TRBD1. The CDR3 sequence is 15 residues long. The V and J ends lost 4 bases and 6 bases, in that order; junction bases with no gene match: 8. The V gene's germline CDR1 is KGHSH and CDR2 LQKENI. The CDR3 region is CASSRGQGGFNEQFF. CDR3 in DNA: TGTGCCAGCTCACGTGGACAGGGAGGTTTCAATGAGCAGTTCTTC.

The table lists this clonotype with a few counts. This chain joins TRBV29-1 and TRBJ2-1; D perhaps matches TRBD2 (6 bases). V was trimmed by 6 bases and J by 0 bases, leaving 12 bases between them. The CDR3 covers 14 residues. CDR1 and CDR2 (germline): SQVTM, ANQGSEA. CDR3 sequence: CSVRDGGSYNEQFF. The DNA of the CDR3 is TGCAGCGTGCGGGACGGGGGCTCCTACAATGAGCAGTTCTTC.

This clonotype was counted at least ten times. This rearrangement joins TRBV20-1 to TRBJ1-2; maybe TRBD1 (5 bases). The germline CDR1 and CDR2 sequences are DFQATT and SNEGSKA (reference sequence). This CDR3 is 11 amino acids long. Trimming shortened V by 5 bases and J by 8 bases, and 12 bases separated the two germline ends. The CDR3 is CSAEGRDGYTF. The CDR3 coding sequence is TGCAGTGCTGAGGGGAGGGACGGCTACACCTTC.

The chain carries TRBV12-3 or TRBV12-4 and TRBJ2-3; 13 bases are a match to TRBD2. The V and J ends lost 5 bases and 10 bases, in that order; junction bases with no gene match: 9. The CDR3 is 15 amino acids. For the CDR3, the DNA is TGTGCCAGCAGTCCGGGACTAGCGGGAAAGGCGGCGCAGTATTTT. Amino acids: CASSPGLAGKAAQYF.

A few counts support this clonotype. The CDR3 here is CASSLAAVDTEAFF. In DNA form, the CDR3 reads TGCGCCAGCAGCCTCGCGGCAGTGGACACTGAAGCTTTCTTT. This chain uses TRBV4-3 with TRBJ1-1; D uncertain. Trimming left V 4 bases short and J 3 bases short, with 12 bases between. The germline CDR1 and CDR2 sequences are LGHNA and YSLEER. The CDR3 has 14 amino acids.

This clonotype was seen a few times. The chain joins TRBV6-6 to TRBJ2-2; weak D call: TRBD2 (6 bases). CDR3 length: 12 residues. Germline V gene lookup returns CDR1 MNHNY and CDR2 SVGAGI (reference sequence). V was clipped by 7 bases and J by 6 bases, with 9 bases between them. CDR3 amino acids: CASNSGAGELFF. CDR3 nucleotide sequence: TGTGCCAGCAATTCGGGGGCCGGGGAGCTGTTTTTT.

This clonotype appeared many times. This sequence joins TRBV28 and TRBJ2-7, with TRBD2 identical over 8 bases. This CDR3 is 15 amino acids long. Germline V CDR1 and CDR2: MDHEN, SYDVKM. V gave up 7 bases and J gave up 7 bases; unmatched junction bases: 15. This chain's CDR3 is CASNYGGTSWGEQYF. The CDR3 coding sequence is TGTGCCAGCAATTACGGGGGGACTAGTTGGGGTGAGCAGTACTTC.

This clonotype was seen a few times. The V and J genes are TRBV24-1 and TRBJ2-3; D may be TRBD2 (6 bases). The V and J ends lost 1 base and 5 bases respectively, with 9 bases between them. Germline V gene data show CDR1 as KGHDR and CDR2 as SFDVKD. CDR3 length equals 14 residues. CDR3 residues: CATSDFGREDTQYF. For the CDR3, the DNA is TGTGCCACCAGTGATTTCGGGCGGGAAGATACGCAGTATTTT.

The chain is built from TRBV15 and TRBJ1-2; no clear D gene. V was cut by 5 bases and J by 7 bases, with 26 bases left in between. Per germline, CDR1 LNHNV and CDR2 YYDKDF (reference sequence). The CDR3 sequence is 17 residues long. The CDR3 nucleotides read TGTGCCACCAGCGTCGGTAGGGTAACGGGCGGCCGGGCTGGCTACACCTTC. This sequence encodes CATSVGRVTGGRAGYTF.

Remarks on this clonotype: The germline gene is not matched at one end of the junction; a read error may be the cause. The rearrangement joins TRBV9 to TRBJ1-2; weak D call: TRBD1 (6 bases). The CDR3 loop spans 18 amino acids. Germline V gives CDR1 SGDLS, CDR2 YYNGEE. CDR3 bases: TGTGCCGGCAGCCCCCGAACGCGTCGTACGGACAGTAACTATGGCTACACCTTC. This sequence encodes CAGSPRTRRTDSNYGYTF.

This chain's CDR3 is CASSGPRDRRLSNQPQHF. CDR3 sequence (DNA): TGTGCCAGCAGTGGCCCCCGGGACAGACGTCTTAGCAATCAGCCCCAGCATTTT. The chain combines TRBV2 with TRBJ1-5, with 7 nucleotides matching TRBD1. The CDR3 consists of 18 residues. The ends lost 4 bases at V and 0 bases at J; junction bases unmatched: 12. Germline V gene data show CDR1 as SNHLY and CDR2 as FYNNEI.

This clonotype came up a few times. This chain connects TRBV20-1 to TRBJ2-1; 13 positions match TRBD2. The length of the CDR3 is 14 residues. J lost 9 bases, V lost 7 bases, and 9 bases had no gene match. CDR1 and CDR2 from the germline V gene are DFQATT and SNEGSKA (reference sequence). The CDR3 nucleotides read TGCAGTGTCGGACTAGCGGGAGTAAAAGTTGAGCAGTTCTTC. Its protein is CSVGLAGVKVEQFF.

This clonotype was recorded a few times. The CDR3 is CASSPSGQIEQYF. In DNA form, the CDR3 reads TGTGCCAGCTCACCATCGGGACAGATCGAGCAGTACTTC. The chain uses TRBV18 and TRBJ2-7; 7 bases map to TRBD1. Germline V CDR1 and CDR2: KGHSH, LQKENI. The CDR3 is 13 amino acids. V gave up 2 bases and J gave up 6 bases; unmatched junction bases: 4.

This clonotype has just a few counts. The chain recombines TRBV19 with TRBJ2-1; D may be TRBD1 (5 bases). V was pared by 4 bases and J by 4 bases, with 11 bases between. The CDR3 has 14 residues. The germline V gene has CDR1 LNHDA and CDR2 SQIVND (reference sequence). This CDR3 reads CASSTYPGYNEQFF. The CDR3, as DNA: TGTGCCAGTAGTACCTACCCAGGGTACAATGAGCAGTTCTTC.